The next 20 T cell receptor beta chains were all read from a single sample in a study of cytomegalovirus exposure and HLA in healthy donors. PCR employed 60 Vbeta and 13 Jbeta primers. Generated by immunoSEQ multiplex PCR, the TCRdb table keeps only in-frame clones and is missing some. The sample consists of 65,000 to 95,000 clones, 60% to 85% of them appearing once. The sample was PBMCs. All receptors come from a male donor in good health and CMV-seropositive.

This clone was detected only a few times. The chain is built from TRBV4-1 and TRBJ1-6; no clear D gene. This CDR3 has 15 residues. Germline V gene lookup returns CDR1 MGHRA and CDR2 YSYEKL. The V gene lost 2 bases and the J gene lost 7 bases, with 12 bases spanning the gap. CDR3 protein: CASSQFRSANSPLHF. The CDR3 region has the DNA TGCGCCAGCAGCCAATTCCGGTCAGCGAATTCACCCCTCCACTTT.

CDR3 loop: CASSESRGWTDTQYF. The DNA for the CDR3 is TGTGCCAGCAGTGAATCCCGGGGGTGGACAGATACGCAGTATTTT. The chain carries TRBV25-1 and TRBJ2-3; D may be TRBD2 (6 bases). CDR3 size: 15 residues. Trimming took off 1 base at V and 3 bases at J, with 11 bases between the two ends. Germline V lookup: CDR1 MGHDK, CDR2 SYGVNS.

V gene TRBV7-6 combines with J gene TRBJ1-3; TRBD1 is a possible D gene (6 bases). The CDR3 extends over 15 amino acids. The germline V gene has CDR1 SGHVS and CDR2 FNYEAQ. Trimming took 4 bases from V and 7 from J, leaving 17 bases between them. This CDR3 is CASSSGTRVRNTIYF. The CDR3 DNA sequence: TGTGCCAGCAGCTCCGGGACACGGGTTCGGAACACCATATATTTT. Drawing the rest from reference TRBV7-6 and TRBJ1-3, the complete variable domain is GAGVSQSPRYKVTKRGQDVALRCDPISGHVSLYWYRQALGQGPEFLTYFNYEAQQDKSGLPNDRFSAERPEGSISTLTIQRTEQRDSAMYRCASSSGTRVRNTIYFGEGSWLTVV.

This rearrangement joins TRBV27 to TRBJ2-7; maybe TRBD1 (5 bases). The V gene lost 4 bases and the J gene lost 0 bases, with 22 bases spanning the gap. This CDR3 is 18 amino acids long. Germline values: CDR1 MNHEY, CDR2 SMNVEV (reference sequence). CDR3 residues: CASSSEAGTGASSYEQYF. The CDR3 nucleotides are TGTGCCAGCAGTTCAGAGGCTGGTACTGGGGCCTCCTCCTACGAGCAGTACTTC.

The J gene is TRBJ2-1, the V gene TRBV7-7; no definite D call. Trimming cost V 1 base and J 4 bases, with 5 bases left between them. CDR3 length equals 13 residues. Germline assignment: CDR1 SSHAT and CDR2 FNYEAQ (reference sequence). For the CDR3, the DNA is TGTGCCAGCAGCTTAGGTAGTTACAATGAGCAGTTCTTC. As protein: CASSLGSYNEQFF.

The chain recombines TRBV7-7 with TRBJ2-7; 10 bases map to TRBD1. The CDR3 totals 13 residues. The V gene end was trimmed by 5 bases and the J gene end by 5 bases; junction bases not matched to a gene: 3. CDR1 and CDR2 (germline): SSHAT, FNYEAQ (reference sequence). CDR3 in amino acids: CASSVGQGNEQYF. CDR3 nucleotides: TGTGCCAGCAGCGTGGGACAGGGGAACGAGCAGTACTTC.

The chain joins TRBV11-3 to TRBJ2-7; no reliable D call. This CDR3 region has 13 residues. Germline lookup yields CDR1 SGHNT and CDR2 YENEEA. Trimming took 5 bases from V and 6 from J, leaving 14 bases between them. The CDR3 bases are TGTGCCAGCAGCCCTCTACCTAACGGCGAGCAGTACTTC. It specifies CASSPLPNGEQYF.

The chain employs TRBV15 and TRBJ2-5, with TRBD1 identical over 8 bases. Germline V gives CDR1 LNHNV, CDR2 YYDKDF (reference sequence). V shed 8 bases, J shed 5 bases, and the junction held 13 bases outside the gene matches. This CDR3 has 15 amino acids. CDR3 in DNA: TGTGCCACCCGCCGGACAGGGAGGTCGCGGGAGACCCAGTACTTC. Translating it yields CATRRTGRSRETQYF.

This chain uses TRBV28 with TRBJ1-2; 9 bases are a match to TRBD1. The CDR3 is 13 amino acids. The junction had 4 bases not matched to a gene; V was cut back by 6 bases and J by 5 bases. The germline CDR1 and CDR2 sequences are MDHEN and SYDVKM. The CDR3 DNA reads TGTGCCAGCAGCCGGGACAGGGCGTATGGCTACACCTTC. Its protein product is CASSRDRAYGYTF.

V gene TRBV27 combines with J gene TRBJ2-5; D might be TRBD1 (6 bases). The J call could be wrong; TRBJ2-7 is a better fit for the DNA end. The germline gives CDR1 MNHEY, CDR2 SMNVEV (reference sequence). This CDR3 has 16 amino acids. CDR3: CASSVGQGLSSYEQYF. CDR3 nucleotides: TGTGCCAGCAGCGTCGGCCAGGGGCTTTCCTCCTACGAGCAGTACTTC.

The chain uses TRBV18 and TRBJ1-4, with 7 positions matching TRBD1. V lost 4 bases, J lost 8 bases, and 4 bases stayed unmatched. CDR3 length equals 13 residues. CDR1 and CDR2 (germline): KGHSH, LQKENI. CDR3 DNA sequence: TGTGCCAGCTCACTCAGGGGGGCGGAAAAACTGTTTTTT. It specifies CASSLRGAEKLFF.

The CDR3 is CASSPPSVFDEQFF. CDR3 in DNA: TGTGCCAGCAGCCCACCCAGCGTCTTCGATGAGCAGTTCTTC. This chain connects TRBV11-2 to TRBJ2-1, with D uncertain. The CDR3 runs to 14 residues. V was pared by 5 bases and J by 8 bases, with 16 bases between. Germline V gene lookup returns CDR1 SGHAT and CDR2 FQNNGV.

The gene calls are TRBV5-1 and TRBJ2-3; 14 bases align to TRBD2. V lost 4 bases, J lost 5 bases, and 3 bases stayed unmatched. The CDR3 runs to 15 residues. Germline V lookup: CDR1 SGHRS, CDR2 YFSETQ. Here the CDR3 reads CASSTGTSGRDTQYF. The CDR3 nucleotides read TGCGCCAGCAGCACAGGGACTAGCGGGAGAGATACGCAGTATTTT.

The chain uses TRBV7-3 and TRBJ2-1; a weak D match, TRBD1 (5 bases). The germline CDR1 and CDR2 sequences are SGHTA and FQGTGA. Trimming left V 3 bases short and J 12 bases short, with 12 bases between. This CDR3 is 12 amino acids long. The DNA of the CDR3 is TGTGCCAGCAGCTTCCCATCTCAGGGGCAGTTCTTC. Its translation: CASSFPSQGQFF.

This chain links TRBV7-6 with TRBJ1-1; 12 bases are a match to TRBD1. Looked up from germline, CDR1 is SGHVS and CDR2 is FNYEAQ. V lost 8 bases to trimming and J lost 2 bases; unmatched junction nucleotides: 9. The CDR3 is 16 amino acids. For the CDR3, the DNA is TGTGCCAGCTCCCTGGGACAGGGGGCTCCAAACACTGAAGCTTTCTTT. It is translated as CASSLGQGAPNTEAFF.

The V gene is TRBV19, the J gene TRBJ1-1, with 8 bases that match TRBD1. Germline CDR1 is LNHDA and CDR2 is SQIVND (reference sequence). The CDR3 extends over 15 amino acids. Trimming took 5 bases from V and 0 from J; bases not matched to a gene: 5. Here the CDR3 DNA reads TGTGCCAGTAGTGGACAGGGTTCGATGAACACTGAAGCTTTCTTT. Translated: CASSGQGSMNTEAFF.

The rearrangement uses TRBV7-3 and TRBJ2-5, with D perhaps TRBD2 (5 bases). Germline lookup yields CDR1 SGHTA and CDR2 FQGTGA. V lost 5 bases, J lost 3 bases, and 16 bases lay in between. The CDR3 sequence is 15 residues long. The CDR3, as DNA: TGTGCCAGCAGCCTGGGGAGTAGCGACAAAGAGACCCAGTACTTC. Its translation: CASSLGSSDKETQYF.

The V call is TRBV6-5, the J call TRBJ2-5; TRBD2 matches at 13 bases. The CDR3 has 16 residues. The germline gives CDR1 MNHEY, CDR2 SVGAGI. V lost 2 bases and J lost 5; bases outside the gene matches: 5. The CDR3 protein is CASSYRTSGGRETQYF. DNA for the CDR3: TGTGCCAGCAGTTACCGGACTAGCGGGGGCCGGGAGACCCAGTACTTC.

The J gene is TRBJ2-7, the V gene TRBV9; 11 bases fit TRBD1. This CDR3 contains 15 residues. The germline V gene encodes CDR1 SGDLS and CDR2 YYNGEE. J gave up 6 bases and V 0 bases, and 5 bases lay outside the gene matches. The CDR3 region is CASSVAPGQGGEQYF. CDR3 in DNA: TGTGCCAGCAGCGTAGCCCCGGGACAGGGGGGCGAGCAGTACTTC.

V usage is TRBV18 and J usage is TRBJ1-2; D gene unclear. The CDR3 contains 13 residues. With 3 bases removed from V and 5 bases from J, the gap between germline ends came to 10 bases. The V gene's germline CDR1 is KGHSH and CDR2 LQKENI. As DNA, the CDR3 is TGTGCCAGCTCACCCGACAAAGAATATGGCTACACCTTC. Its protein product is CASSPDKEYGYTF. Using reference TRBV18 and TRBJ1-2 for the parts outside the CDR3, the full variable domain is NAGVMQNPRHLVRRRGQEARLRCSPMKGHSHVYWYRQLPEEGLKFMVYLQKENIIDESGMPKERFSAEFPKEGPSILRIQQVVRGDSAAYFCASSPDKEYGYTFGSGTRLTVV.